The following is a T cell receptor beta chain sequence with its context. This specimen belongs to a study of blood T cell repertoires in COVID-19. Study-level background: Specimens from acute and convalescent COVID-19 originated in the United States, Italy and Spain. T cells, B-cell-depleted T cells, or PBMCs supplied cDNA or gDNA.

Clones were read by immunoSEQ multiplex PCR, and TCRdb kept only the in-frame ones, dropping some. The sample lists 300,000 to 400,000 clones, 65% to 90% occurring once. Participants were placed into cohorts based on the clinical history they reported. The material sequenced was PBMCs or T cells enriched from blood (not recorded which). This TCR came from a middle-aged woman with acute COVID-19.

The CDR3 region is CASSFRTSGSRETQYF. CDR3 DNA: TGTGCCAGCAGCTTCCGGACTAGCGGGAGTCGGGAGACCCAGTACTTC. The chain uses TRBV11-1 and TRBJ2-5, with TRBD2 identical over 13 bases. Germline CDR1 is SGHAT and CDR2 is FQDESV (reference sequence). The CDR3 contains 16 residues. Trimming took 3 bases from V and 5 from J; bases not matched to a gene: 6.